This T cell receptor (beta chain) came from a study of persistence of HIV-infected CD4 T cells. Overall study findings and caveats: CMV- and Gag-responding cells had lower TCRbeta richness than CD3/CD28-responding cells.

The libraries were made with immunoSEQ version 4 in survey mode. Using immunoSEQ multiplex PCR, the repertoire was profiled, and TCRdb retains in-frame clones only, with some absent. This table holds roughly 30,000 clones, around 80% found once. In regard to this clone: Its matching antigen is unknown.

Cells were stimulated with CMV-infected fibroblast lysates at 10 ug/mL. CD40L-negative CD69-negative CD45RO-high memory CD4+ T cells were sorted as populations depleted of antigen-responding cells. The CDR3 spans 16 residues. Germline V gene lookup returns CDR1 MDHEN and CDR2 SYDVKM. V trimming: 5 bases; J trimming: 8 bases; junction bases outside the gene matches: 12. This clonotype was obtained from an adult man with HIV who was CMV-seropositive. Sample: CD4+ T cells sorted from PBMCs after roughly 17-hour stimulation, taken from a patient who received antiretroviral therapy. The chain uses TRBV28 and TRBJ1-2; the match to TRBD1 covers 12 bases. CDR3 amino acids: CASSEGGQGAKIGYTF. The CDR3 DNA sequence: TGTGCCAGCAGTGAAGGGGGACAGGGGGCGAAAATCGGCTACACCTTC.